A selection of T cell receptor beta chains follows, all from one sample in a study of long-term antiretroviral therapy in people with HIV. Produced via immunoSEQ multiplex PCR; TCRdb's table is partial and in-frame only. The sample lists more than 25,000 clones, approximately 91% seen once, with approximately 4% in the top ten. The sequenced sample was unsorted PBMCs, obtained 3.1 years after starting antiretroviral therapy. These receptors originate from a man aged 18 to 30 with HIV. Both conserved end residues are part of each CDR3. A D gene is named only where the DNA matches it firmly. Some rows have no size entry. The others give once, few or many, or a class for an expanded clone.

>.|TRBD1|TRBJ1-2|TRBV19
CASGDRDRRGTGYTF
TGTGCCAGTGGGGACCGGGACAGGCGGGGTACTGGCTACACCTTC
>.|.|TRBJ1-3|TRBV5-6
CASSSGGNTIYF
TGTGCCAGCAGCTCCGGGGGAAACACCATATATTTT
>.|.|TRBJ2-1|TRBV27
CASSPTFSSYNEQFF
TGTGCCAGCAGCCCGACTTTTAGCTCCTACAATGAGCAGTTCTTC
>.|.|TRBJ2-7|TRBV27
CASSSLVGYEQYF
TGTGCCAGCAGTTCCCTGGTGGGTTACGAGCAGTACTTC
>.|TRBD1|TRBJ1-2|TRBV7-2
CASSQTTGPGVNYGYTF
TGTGCCAGCAGCCAGACGACAGGGCCGGGCGTTAACTATGGCTACACCTTC
>few|TRBD1|TRBJ2-1|TRBV10-3
CAVGQLNNEQFF
TGTGCCGTGGGACAGTTAAACAATGAGCAGTTCTTC
>once|.|TRBJ2-2|TRBV11-2
CASSPLRTGELFF
TGTGCCAGCAGTCCACTCAGGACCGGGGAGCTGTTTTTT
>.|.|TRBJ2-1|TRBV7-9
CASSLLNEQFF
TGTGCCAGCAGCTTATTAAATGAGCAGTTCTTC
>.|.|TRBJ2-5|TRBV7-9
CASSLLNQETQYF
TGTGCCAGCAGCTTACTTAACCAAGAGACCCAGTACTTC
>.|TRBD1|TRBJ1-2|TRBV28
CASSLDRGYGYTF
TGTGCCAGCAGTCTTGACAGGGGCTATGGCTACACCTTC
>.|.|TRBJ2-5|TRBV11-2
CASSLVGPPGETQYF
TGTGCCAGCAGCTTAGTTGGGCCCCCCGGGGAGACCCAGTACTTC
>.|TRBD2|TRBJ2-3|TRBV27
CASSLLAGNTQYF
TGTGCCAGCAGTTTGTTAGCGGGAAATACGCAGTATTTT
>.|TRBD1|TRBJ1-4|TRBV5-5
CASSLGDRGPNEKLFF
TGTGCCAGCAGCTTAGGGGACAGGGGGCCTAATGAAAAACTGTTTTTT
>.|TRBD2|TRBJ2-7|TRBV4-1
CASSPREGGYEQYF
TGCGCCAGCAGCCCGCGGGAGGGGGGCTACGAGCAGTACTTC
>.|TRBD2|TRBJ2-5|TRBV11-2
CASSPLAGEGETQYF
TGTGCCAGCAGCCCCCTAGCGGGAGAAGGGGAGACCCAGTACTTC
>.|.|TRBJ2-1|TRBV29-1
CSVDLWGNEQFF
TGCAGCGTTGACCTCTGGGGAAATGAGCAGTTCTTC
>.|.|TRBJ1-2|TRBV5-1
CASSLTAKANYGYTF
TGCGCCAGCAGCTTGACAGCCAAAGCTAACTATGGCTACACCTTC
>.|TRBD2|TRBJ2-7|TRBV4-1
CASSQDSGGYEQYF
TGCGCCAGCAGCCAAGATAGCGGGGGCTACGAGCAGTACTTC
>.|.|TRBJ1-1|TRBV5-6
CASTQLWGPLNTEAFF
TGTGCCAGCACCCAGCTGTGGGGTCCGTTGAACACTGAAGCTTTCTTT
>.|.|TRBJ2-1|TRBV29-1
CSVPQSRSSYNEQFF
TGCAGCGTTCCCCAGTCCCGCAGCTCCTACAATGAGCAGTTCTTC
>.|.|TRBJ2-1|TRBV12-5
CASGLVPLEQFF
TGTGCTAGTGGTCTGGTCCCACTGGAGCAGTTCTTC
>.|.|TRBJ1-1|TRBV5-4
CASSLGGGSTEAFF
TGTGCCAGCAGCTTGGGCGGGGGGAGCACTGAAGCTTTCTTT
>.|.|TRBJ1-2|TRBV19
CASSPRVSYGYTF
TGTGCCAGTAGTCCCCGGGTCAGCTATGGCTACACCTTC